The clone carrying this T cell receptor (beta chain) turned up a few times. The target antigen is unknown. The CDR3 has 16 amino acids. V was cut by 4 bases and J by 9 bases, with 22 bases left in between. CDR1 and CDR2 from the germline V gene are LNHDA and SQIVND (reference sequence). This record comes from a study of molecular identifiers for immune sequencing clone quantification. Study results and limitations: Whereas clones above 20 RNA copies held under 1% of naive-cell molecules, they held over 97% of effector molecules.

Methods described previously were used for bulk TCR libraries, and listed TCR primers were applied. In TCRdb, the PCR reads were re-called with MiXCR into one record per CDR3 protein. Here the sample spans about 320,000 distinct CDR3 sequences, 24% being singletons. Investigators produced naive CD8 libraries from around 20,000 to 1,000,000 sorted cells, drawing on 10%, 30% or 50% RNA. As CD8+CD4-CCR7+CD45RA+ cells, naive CD8 T cells were sorted. The receptor was isolated from a human donor in good health. Some libraries in this study had Jurkat cell RNA spiked in. The sequenced sample was naive CD8+ T cells from blood, with Jurkat cell RNA spiked in. Indicated subset: FACS-sorted CD8+CD4-CCR7+CD45RA+ naive T cells. V and J are TRBV19 and TRBJ1-5; perhaps TRBD1 as D (6 bases). The CDR3 sequence: CASSTLSGGAYRPQHF. In DNA, the CDR3 is TGTGCCAGTAGTACCCTTTCCGGGGGCGCATATCGGCCCCAGCATTTT.